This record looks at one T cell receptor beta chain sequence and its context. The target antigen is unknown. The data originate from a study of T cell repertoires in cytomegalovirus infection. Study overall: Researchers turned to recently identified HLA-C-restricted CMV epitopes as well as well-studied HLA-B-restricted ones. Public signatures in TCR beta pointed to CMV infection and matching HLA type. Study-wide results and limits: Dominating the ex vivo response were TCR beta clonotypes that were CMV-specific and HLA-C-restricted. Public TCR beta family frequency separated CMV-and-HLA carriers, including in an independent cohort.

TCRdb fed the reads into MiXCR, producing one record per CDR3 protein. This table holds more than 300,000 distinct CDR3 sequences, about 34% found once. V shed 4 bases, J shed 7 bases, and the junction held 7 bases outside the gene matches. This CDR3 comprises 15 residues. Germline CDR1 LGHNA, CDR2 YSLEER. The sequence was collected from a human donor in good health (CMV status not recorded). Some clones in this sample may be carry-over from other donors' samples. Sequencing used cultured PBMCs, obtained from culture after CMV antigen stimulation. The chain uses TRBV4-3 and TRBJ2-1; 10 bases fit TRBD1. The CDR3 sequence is CASSLGQGGDNEQFF. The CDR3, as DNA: TGCGCCAGCAGCCTAGGACAGGGGGGGGATAATGAGCAGTTCTTC.